This is a list of T cell receptor beta chains from one sample in a study of blood T cell repertoires in COVID-19. Measured with immunoSEQ multiplex PCR; TCRdb has only the in-frame clones, and not every one. The top ten clones hold approximately 4.5% of a sample with 100,000 to 150,000 clones, roughly 89% of them seen once. Sequencing was done on a sample of peripheral blood. All receptors derive from a man aged 55 to 69 with COVID-19, enrolled during active disease. Both conserved end residues are part of each CDR3. D genes are given only for firm matches. Expanded clones are given a class, and other clones once, few, many or no size at all.

size	D	V	J	CDR3	DNA
-	-	TRBV28	TRBJ1-1	CASSNPTAMNTEAFF	TGTGCCAGCAGTAACCCGACAGCTATGAACACTGAAGCTTTCTTT
-	TRBD1	TRBV7-8	TRBJ2-2	CASSSPDRGLVNTGELFF	TGTGCCAGCAGCTCTCCTGACAGGGGGCTAGTTAACACCGGGGAGCTGTTTTTT
-	-	TRBV5-4	TRBJ1-1	CASSPAGGWGTEAFF	TGTGCCAGCAGCCCGGCGGGTGGATGGGGCACTGAAGCTTTCTTT
few	TRBD1	TRBV29-1	TRBJ2-7	CSVEPGQENYEQYF	TGCAGCGTTGAACCGGGACAGGAGAACTACGAGCAGTACTTC
-	-	TRBV7-3	TRBJ1-6	CASSQERREVNSPLHF	TGTGCCAGCAGCCAAGAAAGACGGGAGGTAAATTCACCCCTCCACTTT
few	-	TRBV12-3/TRBV12-4	TRBJ1-5	CASSLGRAQPQHF	TGTGCCAGCAGTTTGGGCAGGGCTCAGCCCCAGCATTTT
once	TRBD2	TRBV29-1	TRBJ2-2	CSAPRSGGNTGELFF	TGCAGCGCTCCCCGAAGCGGGGGGAACACCGGGGAGCTGTTTTTT
-	-	TRBV7-9	TRBJ2-5	CASSFYRSGQETQYF	TGTGCCAGCAGTTTTTATCGGTCAGGACAAGAGACCCAGTACTTC
-	-	TRBV27	TRBJ1-2	CASSFHVSDYGYTF	TGTGCCAGCAGTTTTCACGTATCAGACTATGGCTACACCTTC
-	-	TRBV30	TRBJ1-2	CAWSEFYGTLF	TGTGCCTGGAGTGAATTCTACGGGACTCTCTTC
-	TRBD1	TRBV11-2	TRBJ2-5	CASSDRGPGQETQYF	TGTGCCAGCAGCGACAGGGGGCCGGGGCAAGAGACCCAGTACTTC
once	-	TRBV25-1	TRBJ2-7	CASSKDRRGEQYF	TGTGCCAGCAGTAAAGACCGGAGGGGCGAGCAGTACTTC
-	TRBD2	TRBV5-1	TRBJ2-5	CASSLVAGEETQYF	TGCGCCAGCAGCTTGGTAGCGGGGGAAGAGACCCAGTACTTC
-	TRBD1	TRBV5-1	TRBJ1-6	CASSFGQGADNSPLHF	TGCGCCAGCAGCTTCGGACAGGGGGCAGATAATTCACCCCTCCACTTT
-	TRBD1	TRBV18	TRBJ2-1	CASIQGAGDNEQFF	TGTGCCAGCATACAGGGGGCTGGTGACAATGAGCAGTTCTTC
few	-	TRBV5-6	TRBJ1-2	CASSLNGLYGYTF	TGTGCCAGCAGCTTGAACGGACTCTATGGCTACACCTTC
-	-	TRBV5-4	TRBJ1-1	CASSFGRGNTEAFF	TGTGCCAGCAGCTTCGGACGGGGGAACACTGAAGCTTTCTTT
many	TRBD1	TRBV2	TRBJ1-5	CASRGHRGNSNQPQHF	TGTGCCAGCAGGGGACACAGGGGAAATAGCAATCAGCCCCAGCATTTT
-	TRBD1	TRBV2	TRBJ1-4	CASTLLTGNEKLFF	TGTGCCAGCACCTTACTGACAGGGAATGAAAAACTGTTTTTT
-	-	TRBV6-1	TRBJ1-4	CASSEGSRVKLFF	TGTGCCAGCAGTGAAGGGTCGAGGGTAAAACTGTTTTTT
few	-	TRBV12-3/TRBV12-4	TRBJ1-2	CASSLNTNYGYTF	TGTGCCAGCAGTTTAAACACCAACTATGGCTACACCTTC
-	-	TRBV5-1	TRBJ2-1	CASGGTGLQGQFF	TGCGCCAGCGGTGGTACAGGGTTGCAGGGGCAGTTCTTC
-	TRBD1	TRBV6-6	TRBJ2-5	CASTLDRGETQYF	TGTGCCAGCACCCTTGACAGGGGAGAGACCCAGTACTTC
-	-	TRBV6-5	TRBJ1-5	CASRLGGSNQPQHF	TGTGCCAGCAGACTTGGAGGGAGCAATCAGCCCCAGCATTTT
-	TRBD1	TRBV5-1	TRBJ1-2	CASSLRVQGAYGYTF	TGCGCCAGCAGCTTGCGGGTACAGGGGGCGTATGGCTACACCTTC
-	-	TRBV7-6	TRBJ1-4	CASSLNQGNNEKLFF	TGTGCCAGCAGCTTGAACCAGGGCAATAATGAAAAACTGTTTTTT